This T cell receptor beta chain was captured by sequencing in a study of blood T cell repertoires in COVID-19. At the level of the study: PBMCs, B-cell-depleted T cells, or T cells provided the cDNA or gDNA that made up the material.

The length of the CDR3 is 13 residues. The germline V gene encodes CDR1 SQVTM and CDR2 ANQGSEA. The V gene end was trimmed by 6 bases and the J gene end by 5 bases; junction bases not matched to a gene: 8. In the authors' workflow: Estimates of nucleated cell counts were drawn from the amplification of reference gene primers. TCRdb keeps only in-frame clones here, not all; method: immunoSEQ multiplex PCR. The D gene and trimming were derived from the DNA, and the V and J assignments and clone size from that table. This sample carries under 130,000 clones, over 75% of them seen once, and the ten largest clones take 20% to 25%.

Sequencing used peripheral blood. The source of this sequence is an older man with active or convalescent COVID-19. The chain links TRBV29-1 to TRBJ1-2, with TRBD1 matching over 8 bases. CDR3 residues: CSVARDRTYGYTF. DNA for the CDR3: TGCAGCGTGGCCCGGGACAGGACGTATGGCTACACCTTC.